Below, 5 T cell receptor beta chains from the same sample are listed, as sequenced in a study of T cell responses to AZD1222 COVID-19 vaccine. Clones were sequenced by immunoSEQ multiplex PCR, and TCRdb holds only the in-frame ones, with some missing. Of 95,000 to 150,000 clones in the sample, roughly 84% were seen once. The sample was peripheral blood, taken on day 0 of AZD1222 vaccination. The receptor set was obtained from an adult in good health.

The chain combines TRBV10-3 with TRBJ1-1, with 10 bases matching TRBD1. CDR3 length equals 12 residues. Germline CDR1 ENHRY, CDR2 SYGVKD. V lost 10 bases, J lost 3 bases, and 2 bases stayed unmatched. DNA for the CDR3: TGTGCCACGGGGACAGGGGACACTGAAGCTTTCTTT. Protein: CATGTGDTEAFF.

The chain is built from TRBV3-1 (or the pseudogene TRBV3-2) and TRBJ2-7; D call uncertain. The CDR3 sequence is 13 residues long. V lost 1 base and J lost 4, with 8 bases in between. Germline V gene lookup returns CDR1 LGHDT and CDR2 YNNKEL (reference sequence). CDR3 sequence reads: CASSQGQRYEQYF. CDR3 DNA sequence: TGTGCCAGCAGCCAAGGCCAGAGATACGAGCAGTACTTC.

The chain has TRBV5-4 and TRBJ1-6, with 9 bases matching TRBD1. V lost 5 bases, J lost 9 bases, and 12 bases stayed unmatched. From germline, CDR1 is SGHNT and CDR2 YYREEE (reference sequence). The CDR3 spans 16 residues. The CDR3 DNA follows: TGTGCCAGCAGTTTAAAATCGGGACAGGGTGGTTCACCCCTCCACTTT. Amino acid sequence: CASSLKSGQGGSPLHF.

J is TRBJ2-7 and V is TRBV25-1; D unresolved. The V gene lost 3 bases and the J gene lost 7 bases, with 7 bases spanning the gap. This CDR3 is 11 amino acids long. Germline V gene lookup returns CDR1 MGHDK and CDR2 SYGVNS. The CDR3 nucleotides are TGTGCCAGCAGTGACCCTTGGGAGCAGTACTTC. Encoded protein: CASSDPWEQYF.

This clone came up once. V usage is TRBV5-4 and J usage is TRBJ2-3; 14 positions agree with TRBD2. This CDR3 spans 19 amino acids. Trimming at V came to 0 bases and at J to 6 bases, leaving 12 bases not matched to a gene. Per germline, CDR1 SGHNT and CDR2 YYREEE (reference sequence). The CDR3 sequence: CASSLERVRTSGGLDTQYF. The CDR3 coding sequence is TGTGCCAGCAGCTTGGAGAGGGTTCGGACTAGCGGGGGGTTGGATACGCAGTATTTT.